The entry below gives a single T cell receptor (beta chain) sequence along with its context. The CDR3 is 13 residues long. Germline V gives CDR1 LGHDT, CDR2 YNNKEL (reference sequence). With 2 bases removed from V and 7 bases from J, the gap between germline ends came to 8 bases. In the original processing: Counts of nucleated cells, estimated from reference gene primer amplification, were obtained. The table came from immunoSEQ multiplex PCR; TCRdb's copy has only in-frame clones and leaves some out. V, J and clone size are those of that table, while D and trimming were read from the DNA. The sample includes 90,000 to 100,000 clones, 70% to 85% of them seen just once. This record comes from a study of blood T cell repertoires in COVID-19. Whole-study context: T cells, B-cell-depleted T cells, or PBMCs supplied cDNA or gDNA.

The V gene is TRBV3-1 (or the pseudogene TRBV3-2), the J gene TRBJ2-2; D is unresolved. The sequence derives from a human donor in a cohort sampled during active COVID-19. Sequencing input: peripheral blood. The CDR3 DNA reads as TGTGCCAGCAGCCAAAGGCAGGTCGGGGAGCTGTTTTTT. Its translation: CASSQRQVGELFF.